This TCR beta chain was sequenced in a study of CD8 T cells in ankylosing spondylitis. Using its own MiXCR run on the 5' RACE reads, TCRdb lists one record per CDR3 protein. The repertoire has just under 350,000 distinct CDR3 sequences, roughly 14% of them found once; the top ten carry 0.85% to 1.4%. The V gene lost 5 bases and the J gene lost 4 bases, with 15 bases spanning the gap. The CDR3 covers 14 residues. CDR1 and CDR2 (germline): SQVTM, ANQGSEA. Sample: blood, either unsorted or a sorted T cell fraction (not recorded which). The TCR originated in a male donor with ankylosing spondylitis or in good health (not recorded which). The chain combines TRBV29-1 with TRBJ2-1; perhaps D is TRBD1 or TRBD2 (5 bases each). CDR3 protein: CSVLPRGPYNEQFF. DNA for the CDR3: TGCAGCGTTCTTCCAAGGGGACCTTACAATGAGCAGTTCTTC.